The rows below give T cell receptor beta chains drawn from one sample of a study of T cell responses to AZD1222 COVID-19 vaccine. TCRdb keeps only in-frame clones here, not all; method: immunoSEQ multiplex PCR. The data hold around 200,000 clones, with more than 75% observed a single time. Material: peripheral blood, obtained on day 0 of AZD1222 vaccination. These receptors were obtained from an adult in good health. CDR3s include the opening cysteine and the closing phenylalanine or tryptophan. D genes are given only for firm matches. Expanded clones get a size class; other rows say once, few or many, or leave the size out.

D gene	V gene	J gene	clone size	CDR3 protein	CDR3 DNA
.	TRBV5-6	TRBJ2-2	.	CASSLEVTANTGELFF	TGTGCCAGCAGCTTGGAGGTGACAGCGAACACCGGGGAGCTGTTTTTT
TRBD2	TRBV5-1	TRBJ2-5	.	CASSYRTSGGAQETQYF	TGCGCCAGCAGCTATAGGACTAGCGGGGGGGCTCAAGAGACCCAGTACTTC
.	TRBV19	TRBJ1-5	.	CASSGQSYQPQHF	TGTGCCAGTAGTGGGCAGAGCTATCAGCCCCAGCATTTT
.	TRBV3-1/TRBV3-2	TRBJ1-6	.	CASSQAGRVFNSPLHF	TGTGCCAGCAGCCAAGCTGGACGGGTGTTTAATTCACCCCTCCACTTT
.	TRBV20-1	TRBJ1-1	once	CSASGWASHTEAFF	TGCAGTGCTAGTGGATGGGCCTCGCACACTGAAGCTTTCTTT
TRBD1	TRBV19	TRBJ1-2	.	CASSPHPRTGRNYGYTF	TGTGCCAGTAGCCCCCACCCGCGGACAGGGAGGAACTATGGCTACACCTTC
.	TRBV28	TRBJ2-7	.	CASSLPGQPYEQYF	TGTGCCAGCAGTTTACCCGGACAGCCCTACGAGCAGTACTTC
.	TRBV5-1	TRBJ2-3	.	CASSLASGVLTDTQYF	TGCGCCAGCAGCTTGGCTTCAGGGGTACTCACAGATACGCAGTATTTT
TRBD1	TRBV3-1/TRBV3-2	TRBJ2-1	.	CASSQAGTGGYNEQFF	TGTGCCAGCAGCCAAGCCGGGACAGGGGGCTACAATGAGCAGTTCTTC
TRBD2	TRBV28	TRBJ2-7	.	CASIRQGYRLAASYEQYF	TGTGCCAGCATTCGACAGGGTTACCGACTAGCGGCCTCCTACGAGCAGTACTTC
TRBD1	TRBV15	TRBJ2-1	.	CATSKDRGPYNEQFF	TGTGCCACCAGCAAGGACAGGGGGCCTTACAATGAGCAGTTCTTC
.	TRBV6-2/TRBV6-3	TRBJ2-3	once	CASSYSRDSHTDTQYF	TGTGCCAGCAGTTACTCGAGGGACTCTCACACAGATACGCAGTATTTT
.	TRBV7-3	TRBJ2-5	.	CASSLFPRRGQETQYF	TGTGCCAGCAGCTTATTCCCTCGCAGGGGCCAAGAGACCCAGTACTTC
TRBD1	TRBV27	TRBJ1-2	.	CASSNGQGLYGYTF	TGTGCCAGCAGTAACGGACAGGGCCTCTATGGCTACACCTTC
.	TRBV6-5	TRBJ1-6	.	CASSFSPDTYNSPLHF	TGTGCCAGCAGTTTTTCCCCGGACACCTATAATTCACCCCTCCACTTT
.	TRBV9	TRBJ1-6	.	CASSETATPYNSPLHF	TGTGCCAGCAGCGAAACAGCCACCCCCTATAATTCACCCCTCCACTTT
.	TRBV6-2/TRBV6-3	TRBJ1-1	.	CASSYSYAGTPSPMNTEAFF	TGTGCCAGCAGTTACTCCTACGCCGGGACCCCGAGCCCCATGAACACTGAAGCTTTCTTT
.	TRBV24-1	TRBJ2-5	.	CATSDRGQQETQYF	TGTGCCACCAGTGACAGGGGCCAACAAGAGACCCAGTACTTC
.	TRBV4-2	TRBJ2-7	.	CASSQDKGPYEQYF	TGTGCCAGCAGCCAAGATAAGGGCCCCTACGAGCAGTACTTC
TRBD1	TRBV3-1/TRBV3-2	TRBJ1-3	.	CASSPQGADGNTIYF	TGTGCCAGCAGCCCACAGGGGGCAGATGGAAACACCATATATTTT
.	TRBV27	TRBJ1-5	once	CASSTGPNQPQHF	TGTGCCAGCAGTACAGGGCCTAATCAGCCCCAGCATTTT
.	TRBV7-3	TRBJ2-5	.	CASSLMGEAAQYF	TGTGCCAGCAGCTTAATGGGGGAAGCGGCCCAGTACTTC
TRBD1	TRBV11-2	TRBJ2-3	.	CASSLGQGFSKSQYF	TGTGCCAGCAGCTTAGGACAGGGATTCTCCAAATCGCAGTATTTT
.	TRBV9	TRBJ2-7	.	CASSVGGGGAYEQYF	TGTGCCAGCAGCGTAGGAGGGGGGGGTGCTTACGAGCAGTACTTC
.	TRBV29-1	TRBJ2-7	.	CSVEGGAGANEQYF	TGCAGCGTTGAAGGGGGGGCAGGGGCAAACGAGCAGTACTTC
.	TRBV7-6	TRBJ1-5	.	CASSSGLNQPQHF	TGTGCCAGCAGCTCCGGCCTCAATCAGCCCCAGCATTTT
TRBD1	TRBV12-3/TRBV12-4	TRBJ1-2	.	CASSLAGRTGGSF	TGTGCCAGCAGTTTAGCGGGACGGACAGGCGGCTCCTTC
.	TRBV9	TRBJ2-5	.	CASSPGTPQETQYF	TGTGCCAGCAGCCCCGGGACGCCCCAAGAGACCCAGTACTTC
.	TRBV29-1	TRBJ1-2	.	CSVEYFGGQGDMATTPRYGYTF	TGCAGCGTTGAATATTTCGGTGGGCAGGGCGACATGGCGACTACTCCTCGCTATGGCTACACCTTC
.	TRBV7-7	TRBJ2-3	.	CASSSGWGRMIFTDTQYF	TGTGCTAGCAGCTCCGGATGGGGACGGATGATTTTCACAGATACGCAGTATTTT
.	TRBV24-1	TRBJ1-1	few	CATSDGTLGFF	TGTGCCACCAGTGACGGGACGCTGGGTTTCTTT
TRBD2	TRBV3-1/TRBV3-2	TRBJ2-3	.	CASSQSRLAGADTQYF	TGTGCCAGCAGCCAGAGCAGGCTAGCGGGGGCAGATACGCAGTATTTT
.	TRBV5-1	TRBJ1-1	.	CASSSGLNTEAFF	TGCGCCAGCAGCTCGGGCCTGAACACTGAAGCTTTCTTT
.	TRBV6-4	TRBJ2-7	once	CARDRSSYEQYF	TGTGCCAGAGACAGAAGCTCCTACGAGCAGTACTTC
TRBD2	TRBV5-1	TRBJ2-2	.	CASSTGLAGGRGTGELFF	TGCGCCAGCAGCACCGGACTAGCGGGAGGGCGGGGCACCGGGGAGCTGTTTTTT
.	TRBV7-2	TRBJ1-1	once	CASSLRIYTEAFF	TGTGCCAGCAGCTTAAGGATCTACACTGAAGCTTTCTTT
.	TRBV2	TRBJ2-3	.	CASILGLGDTQYF	TGTGCCAGCATCTTAGGACTCGGAGATACGCAGTATTTT
.	TRBV25-1	TRBJ2-6	.	CASDVGGTSGANVLTF	TGTGCCAGCGACGTGGGAGGAACCTCTGGGGCCAACGTCCTGACTTTC
.	TRBV10-3	TRBJ1-6	.	CAIREREGGNSPLHF	TGTGCCATCAGGGAGAGAGAGGGTGGGAATTCACCCCTCCACTTT
TRBD1	TRBV7-3	TRBJ1-2	.	CASSSKDRDGYTF	TGTGCCAGCAGCTCTAAAGACAGGGATGGCTACACCTTC
.	TRBV27	TRBJ2-1	.	CASRVLSDSSNEQFF	TGTGCCAGCAGGGTCCTATCGGACAGCTCCAATGAGCAGTTCTTC
.	TRBV5-6	TRBJ2-2	.	CASSVQGTGELFF	TGTGCCAGCAGCGTCCAGGGGACCGGGGAGCTGTTTTTT
.	TRBV2	TRBJ2-5	.	CASIGQGETQYF	TGTGCCAGCATCGGGCAGGGGGAGACCCAGTACTTC
TRBD1	TRBV7-8	TRBJ2-5	.	CASSLGQGRGETQYF	TGTGCCAGCAGCTTGGGACAGGGGCGAGGGGAGACCCAGTACTTC
.	TRBV11-1	TRBJ1-2	.	CASSPTRGNYGYTF	TGTGCCAGCAGCCCGACACGGGGGAACTATGGCTACACCTTC
.	TRBV18	TRBJ2-7	.	CASSRVGENYEQYF	TGTGCCAGCTCACGGGTGGGGGAGAACTACGAGCAGTACTTC
.	TRBV19	TRBJ2-7	.	CASRYSQDYEQYF	TGTGCCAGCAGATACTCCCAGGACTACGAGCAGTACTTC
.	TRBV9	TRBJ1-1	.	CASARRGEYRTEAFF	TGTGCCAGCGCCCGTCGAGGAGAATATAGGACTGAAGCTTTCTTT
.	TRBV11-2	TRBJ1-3	.	CASSSGVSGNTIYF	TGTGCCAGCAGCAGTGGGGTCTCTGGAAACACCATATATTTT
.	TRBV7-9	TRBJ1-5	.	CASSSRSGAQHF	TGTGCCAGCAGCTCCCGATCGGGAGCCCAGCATTTT
TRBD2	TRBV7-2	TRBJ2-5	.	CASSPTRNGGAVETQYF	TGTGCCAGCAGCCCAACTCGTAACGGGGGGGCCGTAGAGACCCAGTACTTC
.	TRBV5-8	TRBJ1-2	.	CASRAWDYTNYGYTF	TGTGCCAGCCGCGCCTGGGACTATACTAACTATGGCTACACCTTC
TRBD1	TRBV7-9	TRBJ1-1	few	CASSTGQGRLVSTEAFF	TGTGCCAGCAGCACTGGACAGGGAAGACTCGTGAGCACTGAAGCTTTCTTT
.	TRBV25-1	TRBJ2-5	.	CASSEYRGVTQETQYF	TGTGCCAGCAGTGAATACAGGGGGGTCACGCAAGAGACCCAGTACTTC
.	TRBV3-1/TRBV3-2	TRBJ1-2	.	CASSQSSGAGYGYTF	TGTGCCAGCAGCCAGTCATCGGGGGCTGGCTATGGCTACACCTTC
.	TRBV5-1	TRBJ1-1	.	CASSGQGLNTEAFF	TGCGCCAGCAGCGGGCAGGGTTTGAACACTGAAGCTTTCTTT
TRBD1	TRBV2	TRBJ2-3	.	CASRERTGARDTQYF	TGTGCCAGCAGGGAAAGGACAGGGGCCCGAGATACGCAGTATTTT
.	TRBV11-2	TRBJ1-3	.	CASSSLGGEGNTIYF	TGTGCCAGCAGCTCCCTGGGGGGGGAAGGAAACACCATATATTTT
.	TRBV9	TRBJ1-2	.	CASSPQSGGVGYGYTF	TGTGCCAGCAGCCCCCAAAGTGGGGGGGTGGGCTATGGCTACACCTTC